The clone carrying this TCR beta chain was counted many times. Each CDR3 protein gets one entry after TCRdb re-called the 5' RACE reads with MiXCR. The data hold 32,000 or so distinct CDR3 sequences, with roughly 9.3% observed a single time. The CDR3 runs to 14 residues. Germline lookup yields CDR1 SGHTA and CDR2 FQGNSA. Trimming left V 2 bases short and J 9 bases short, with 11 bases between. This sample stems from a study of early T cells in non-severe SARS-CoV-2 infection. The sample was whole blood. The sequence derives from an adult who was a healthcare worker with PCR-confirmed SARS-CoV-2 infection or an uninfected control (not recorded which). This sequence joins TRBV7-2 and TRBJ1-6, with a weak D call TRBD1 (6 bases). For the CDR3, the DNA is TGTGCCAGCAGCTTAAACGCACAGGGTTCACCCCTCCACTTT. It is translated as CASSLNAQGSPLHF. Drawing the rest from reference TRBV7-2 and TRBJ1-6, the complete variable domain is GAGVSQSPSNKVTEKGKDVELRCDPISGHTALYWYRQSLGQGLEFLIYFQGNSAPDKSGLPSDRFSAERTGGSVSTLTIQRTQQEDSAVYLCASSLNAQGSPLHFGNGTRLTVT.